Here is one TCR beta chain with its context. Seattle-derived patients entered the study during active infection and were followed longitudinally. Original analysis: Researchers report that nucleated cell counts were estimated from reference gene primer amplification. Here immunoSEQ multiplex PCR was the method, and the copy in TCRdb shows in-frame clones only, minus some. The V and J calls and clone size come from that table; D and trimming were worked out from the DNA. The data show 100,000 to 150,000 clones, roughly nine tenths seen once. The data are from a study of blood T cell repertoires in COVID-19. Study summary: Researchers got acute and convalescent COVID-19 samples from the United States, Italy and Spain. T cells, B-cell-depleted T cells, or PBMCs provided the cDNA or gDNA that served as material.

Sequenced sample: peripheral blood. This sequence originates from a man aged 55 to 70 with COVID-19, enrolled during active disease.

The CDR3 DNA reads as TGTGCCAGCACGGTGACAGTGAACACCGGGGAGCTGTTTTTT. It encodes CASTVTVNTGELFF. V usage is TRBV7-8 and J usage is TRBJ2-2; the D gene is possibly TRBD1 (5 bases). Per germline, CDR1 SGHVS and CDR2 FQNEAQ. V was trimmed by 7 bases and J by 1 base, leaving 10 bases between them. The CDR3 is 14 residues long.